This T cell receptor (beta chain) was found in a study of cytomegalovirus exposure and HLA in healthy donors. Looking at the study overall: Early released data had tens of millions of unique TCRs, all coming from HLA-typed donors.

Germline CDR1 and CDR2: SGHTA and FQGTGA. The CDR3 consists of 14 residues. Trimming left V 1 base short and J 0 bases short, with 6 bases between. Study-wide findings and caveats: Reports credit the classifier with highly specific, highly sensitive diagnosis of cytomegalovirus status. In vitro checks showed that a few CMV-associated chains really do target CMV antigens. Sequencing depth across donors, presence/absence analyses assumed, was roughly uniform.

About this clone: Its antigen is still unknown.

Primers: 60 Vbeta forward and 13 Jbeta reverse. Using immunoSEQ multiplex PCR, the repertoire was profiled, and TCRdb retains in-frame clones only, with some absent. The data show some 170,000 clones, approximately 79% seen once. The source material was PBMCs. The chain couples TRBV7-3 to TRBJ1-2; D remains ambiguous. This TCR was recovered from a man aged 40-49 years in good health and CMV-seropositive. The CDR3 nucleotides are TGTGCCAGCAGCTTAAATCCGGCTAACTATGGCTACACCTTC. Translating gives CASSLNPANYGYTF.